Detailed here is one TCR beta chain. Its antigen is not identified. This CDR3 spans 15 amino acids. Germline V CDR1 and CDR2: SGHRS, YFSETQ. V lost 3 bases and J 6 bases, leaving 15 bases between the germline ends. The data were obtained in a study of T cell responses to AZD1222 COVID-19 vaccine. Broader study findings: Vaccine-associated CD4 TCRs ranged over spike, dominating at 160-218 and 743-854.

Using immunoSEQ multiplex PCR, the repertoire was profiled, and TCRdb retains in-frame clones only, with some absent. The data contain roughly 98,000 clones, approximately 84% of them singletons. The receptor was derived from an adult who received the AZD1222 COVID-19 vaccine. The material sequenced was peripheral blood, taken 28 days after the second AZD1222 dose. The chain recombines TRBV5-1 with TRBJ2-2, with a tentative D call TRBD2 (7 bases). CDR3 residues: CASSSEGGFPGELFF. CDR3 nucleotides: TGCGCCAGCAGCTCCGAGGGGGGGTTCCCCGGGGAGCTGTTTTTT.